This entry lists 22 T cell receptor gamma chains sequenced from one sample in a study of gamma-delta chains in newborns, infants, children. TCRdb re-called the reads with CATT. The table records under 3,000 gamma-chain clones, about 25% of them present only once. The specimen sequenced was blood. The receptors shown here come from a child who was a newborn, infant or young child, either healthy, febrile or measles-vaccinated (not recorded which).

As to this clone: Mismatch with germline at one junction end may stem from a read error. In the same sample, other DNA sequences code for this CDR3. As DNA, the CDR3 is TGTGCCCTGTGGGAGGTGCGGGGGCAAGAGTTGGGCAAAAAAATCAAGGTATTT. Amino acid sequence: CALWEVRGQELGKKIKVF. The gene calls are TRGV9 and TRGJP. This CDR3 comprises 18 residues. Germline V CDR1 and CDR2: GITISATS, ISYDGTV (reference sequence).

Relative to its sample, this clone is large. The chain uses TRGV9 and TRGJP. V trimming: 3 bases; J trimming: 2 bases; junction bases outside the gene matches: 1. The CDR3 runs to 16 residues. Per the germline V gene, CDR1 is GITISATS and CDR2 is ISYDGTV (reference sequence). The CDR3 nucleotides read TGTGCCTTGTGGGAGTGGCAAGAGTTGGGCAAAAAAATCAAGGTATTT. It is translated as CALWEWQELGKKIKVF.

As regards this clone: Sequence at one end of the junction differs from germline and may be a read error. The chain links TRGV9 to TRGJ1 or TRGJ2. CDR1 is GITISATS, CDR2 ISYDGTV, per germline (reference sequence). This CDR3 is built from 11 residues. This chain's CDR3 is CALWVVAKKLF. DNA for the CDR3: TGTGCTTTGTGGGTGGTTGCTAAGAAACTCTTT.

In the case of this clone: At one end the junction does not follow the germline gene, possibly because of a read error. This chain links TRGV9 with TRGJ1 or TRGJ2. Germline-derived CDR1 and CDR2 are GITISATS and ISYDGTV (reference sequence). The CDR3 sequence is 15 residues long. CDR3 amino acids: CALWEGSSNYYKKLF. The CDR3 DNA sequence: TGTGCCCTGTGGGAGGGCTCCTCGAATTATTATAAGAAACTCTTT.

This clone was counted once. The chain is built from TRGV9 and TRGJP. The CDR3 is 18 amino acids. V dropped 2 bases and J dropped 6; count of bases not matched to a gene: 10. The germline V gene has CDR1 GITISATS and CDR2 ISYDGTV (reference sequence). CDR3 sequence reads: CALWEAPHPELGKKIKVF. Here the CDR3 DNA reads TGTGCCTTGTGGGAGGCACCCCACCCAGAGTTGGGCAAAAAAATCAAGGTATTT.

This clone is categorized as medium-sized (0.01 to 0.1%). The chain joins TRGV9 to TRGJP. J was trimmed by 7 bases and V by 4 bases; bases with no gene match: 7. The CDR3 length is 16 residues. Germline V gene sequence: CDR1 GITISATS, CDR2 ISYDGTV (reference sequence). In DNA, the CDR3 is TGTGCCTTGTGGGAACTACGGGAGTTGGGCAAAAAAATCAAGGTATTT. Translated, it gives CALWELRELGKKIKVF.

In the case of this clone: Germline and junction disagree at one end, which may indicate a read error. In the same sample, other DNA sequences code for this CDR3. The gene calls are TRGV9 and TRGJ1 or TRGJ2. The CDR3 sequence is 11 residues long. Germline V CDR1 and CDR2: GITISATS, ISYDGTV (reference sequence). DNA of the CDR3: TGTGCATTGTGGGAGTACAATAAGAAACTCTTT. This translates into CALWEYNKKLF.

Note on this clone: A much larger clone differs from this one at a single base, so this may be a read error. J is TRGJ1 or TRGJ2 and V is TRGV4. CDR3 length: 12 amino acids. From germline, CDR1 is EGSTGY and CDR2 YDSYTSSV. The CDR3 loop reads CAAWEGNYKKLF. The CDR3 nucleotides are TGTGCCGCCTGGGAGGGGAATTATAAGAAACTCTTT.

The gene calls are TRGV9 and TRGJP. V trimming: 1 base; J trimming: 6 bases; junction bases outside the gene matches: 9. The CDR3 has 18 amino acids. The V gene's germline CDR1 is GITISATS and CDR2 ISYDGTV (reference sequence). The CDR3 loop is CALWEVPRPELGKKIKVF. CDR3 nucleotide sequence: TGTGCCTTGTGGGAGGTTCCGAGGCCAGAGTTGGGCAAAAAAATCAAGGTATTT.

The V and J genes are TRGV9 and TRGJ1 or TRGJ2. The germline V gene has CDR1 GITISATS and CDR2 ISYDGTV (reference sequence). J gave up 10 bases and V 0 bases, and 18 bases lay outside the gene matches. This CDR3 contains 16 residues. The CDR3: CALWEVTSGAVTKKLF. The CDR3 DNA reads TGTGCCTTGTGGGAGGTGACGAGTGGCGCCGTGACCAAGAAACTCTTT.

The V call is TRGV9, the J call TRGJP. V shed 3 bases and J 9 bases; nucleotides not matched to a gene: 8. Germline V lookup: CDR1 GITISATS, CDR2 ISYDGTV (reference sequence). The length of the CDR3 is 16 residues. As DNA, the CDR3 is TGTGCCTTGTGGGAGACCTCCGGGTTGGGCAAAAAAATCAAGGTATTT. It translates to CALWETSGLGKKIKVF.

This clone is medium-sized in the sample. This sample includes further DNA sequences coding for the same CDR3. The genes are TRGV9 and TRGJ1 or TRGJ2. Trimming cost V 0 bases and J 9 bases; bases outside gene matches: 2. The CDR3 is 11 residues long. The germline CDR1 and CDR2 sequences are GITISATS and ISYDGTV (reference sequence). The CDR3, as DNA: TGTGCCTTGTGGGAGGTGCGTAAGAAACTCTTT. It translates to CALWEVRKKLF.

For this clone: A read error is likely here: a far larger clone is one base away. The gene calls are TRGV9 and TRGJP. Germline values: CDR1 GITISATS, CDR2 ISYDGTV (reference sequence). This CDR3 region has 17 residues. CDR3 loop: CALWEARKELGKKIRVF. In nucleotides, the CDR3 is TGTGCCTTGTGGGAGGCCCGTAAAGAGTTGGGCAAAAAAATCAGGGTATTT.

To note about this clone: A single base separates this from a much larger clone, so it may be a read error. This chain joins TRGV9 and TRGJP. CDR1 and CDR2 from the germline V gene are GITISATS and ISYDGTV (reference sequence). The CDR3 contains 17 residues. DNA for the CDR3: TGTGCCTTGCGGGAGGTGCATAGAGAGTTGGGCAAAAAAATCAAGGTATTT. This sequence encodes CALREVHRELGKKIKVF.

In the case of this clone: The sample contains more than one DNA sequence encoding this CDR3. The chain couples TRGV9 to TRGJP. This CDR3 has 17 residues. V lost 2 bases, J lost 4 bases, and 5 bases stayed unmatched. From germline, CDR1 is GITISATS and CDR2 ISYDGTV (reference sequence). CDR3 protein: CALWEGIQELGKKIKVF. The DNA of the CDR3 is TGTGCCTTGTGGGAGGGAATACAAGAGTTGGGCAAAAAAATCAAGGTATTT.

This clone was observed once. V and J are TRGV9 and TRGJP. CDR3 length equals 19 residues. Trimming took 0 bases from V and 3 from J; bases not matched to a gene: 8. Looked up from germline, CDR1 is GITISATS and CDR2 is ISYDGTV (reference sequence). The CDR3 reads CALWEVHALQELGKKIKVF. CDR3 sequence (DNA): TGTGCCTTGTGGGAGGTGCACGCCCTGCAAGAGTTGGGCAAAAAAATCAAGGTATTT.

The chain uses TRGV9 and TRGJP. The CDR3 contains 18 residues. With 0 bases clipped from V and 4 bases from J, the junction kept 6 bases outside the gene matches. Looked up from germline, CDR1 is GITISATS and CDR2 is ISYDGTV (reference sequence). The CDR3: CALWEVHRQELGKKIKVF. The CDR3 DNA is TGTGCCTTGTGGGAGGTGCACCGTCAAGAGTTGGGCAAAAAAATCAAGGTATTT.

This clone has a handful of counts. CDR3 sequence: CALWEGQDYYKKLF. CDR3 nucleotides: TGTGCCTTGTGGGAGGGACAAGATTATTATAAGAAACTCTTT. The V call is TRGV9, the J call TRGJ1 or TRGJ2. Trimming took 2 bases from V and 2 from J; bases not matched to a gene: 6. The CDR3 contains 14 residues. Germline CDR1 GITISATS, CDR2 ISYDGTV (reference sequence).

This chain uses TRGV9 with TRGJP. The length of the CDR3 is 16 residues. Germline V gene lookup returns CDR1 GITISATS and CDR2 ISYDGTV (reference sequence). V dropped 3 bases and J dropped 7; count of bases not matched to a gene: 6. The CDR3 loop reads CALWETAELGKKIKVF. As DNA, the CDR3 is TGTGCCTTGTGGGAGACCGCCGAGTTGGGCAAAAAAATCAAGGTATTT.

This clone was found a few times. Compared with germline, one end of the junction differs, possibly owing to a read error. CDR3 coding DNA: TGTGCCCTGTGGGAGGGTCAGAGTTGTTGGTTCAAGATATTT. Protein: CALWEGQSCWFKIF. The chain recombines TRGV9 with TRGJP1. The CDR3 loop spans 14 amino acids. Germline CDR1 GITISATS, CDR2 ISYDGTV (reference sequence).

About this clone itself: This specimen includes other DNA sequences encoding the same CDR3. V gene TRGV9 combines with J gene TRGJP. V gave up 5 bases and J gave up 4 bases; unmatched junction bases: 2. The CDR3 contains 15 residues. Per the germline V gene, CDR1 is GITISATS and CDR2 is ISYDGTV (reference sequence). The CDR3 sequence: CALWGQELGKKIKVF. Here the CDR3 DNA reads TGTGCCTTGTGGGGCCAAGAGTTGGGCAAAAAAATCAAGGTATTT.

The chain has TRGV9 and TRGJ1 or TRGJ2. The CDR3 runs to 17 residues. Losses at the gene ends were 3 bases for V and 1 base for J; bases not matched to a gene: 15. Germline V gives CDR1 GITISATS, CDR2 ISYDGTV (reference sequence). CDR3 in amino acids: CALWEPHMPINYYKKLF. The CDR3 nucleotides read TGTGCCTTGTGGGAGCCCCATATGCCGATAAATTATTATAAGAAACTCTTT.